The rows below give T cell receptor beta chains drawn from one sample of a study of Ad26.COV2.S vaccination and SARS-CoV-2 variants. The method was immunoSEQ multiplex PCR; TCRdb's version includes in-frame clones alone and lacks a portion of them. Altogether some 350,000 clones are present, roughly 90% being singletons, with the ten largest covering around 5.5%. The source was peripheral blood, collected in a trial of Ad26.COV2.S vaccine versus placebo. The source of these receptors is a person aged 18-65 years who received the Ad26.COV2.S COVID-19 vaccine or a placebo. CDR3s leave out the opening cysteine and the closing phenylalanine or tryptophan. For some rows the clone size is stated as once, few or many, or as a class when expanded; others skip it.

v_call: TRBV4-3
j_call: TRBJ2-6
clone_size: NA
cdr3_aa: ASSQAVVSGANVLT

v_call: TRBV19
j_call: TRBJ1-1
clone_size: NA
cdr3_aa: ASSWESAGAANTEAF

v_call: TRBV18
j_call: TRBJ2-7
clone_size: NA
cdr3_aa: ASSPTTGVDYEQY

v_call: TRBV19
j_call: TRBJ1-3
clone_size: few
cdr3_aa: ASSAGNTIY

v_call: TRBV7-2
j_call: TRBJ1-1
clone_size: NA
cdr3_aa: ASSLRSGRNTEAF

v_call: TRBV6-4
j_call: TRBJ1-3
clone_size: NA
cdr3_aa: ASSDSYGSGNTIY

v_call: TRBV7-6
j_call: TRBJ1-3
clone_size: NA
cdr3_aa: ASSPPGARTIY

v_call: TRBV6-5
j_call: TRBJ1-2
clone_size: once
cdr3_aa: ASDRDHNYYGYT

v_call: TRBV11-1
j_call: TRBJ2-1
clone_size: NA
cdr3_aa: ASSRKWEAYNEQF

v_call: TRBV2
j_call: TRBJ2-5
clone_size: NA
cdr3_aa: ASIPGQGPQETQY

v_call: TRBV7-9
j_call: TRBJ2-7
clone_size: once
cdr3_aa: ASSLVRTGEFEQY

v_call: TRBV19
j_call: TRBJ1-5
clone_size: NA
cdr3_aa: ATQGGPNSNQPQH

v_call: TRBV10-1
j_call: TRBJ1-5
clone_size: NA
cdr3_aa: ASSEQQQPQH

v_call: TRBV6-5
j_call: TRBJ1-1
clone_size: NA
cdr3_aa: ASSLTGTGGATEAF

v_call: TRBV9
j_call: TRBJ2-5
clone_size: NA
cdr3_aa: ASSARGESETQY

v_call: TRBV14
j_call: TRBJ1-1
clone_size: once
cdr3_aa: ASSRGPGEAF

v_call: TRBV6-5
j_call: TRBJ1-3
clone_size: NA
cdr3_aa: ASSYNPGNTIY

v_call: TRBV7-9
j_call: TRBJ2-7
clone_size: NA
cdr3_aa: ASSNEPGQMILERYEQY

v_call: TRBV30
j_call: TRBJ1-1
clone_size: NA
cdr3_aa: AWSVGPTEAF